These 10 T cell receptor beta chains originate from one sample sequenced in a study of human T cells and chemical hapten exposure. Time point meaning: patch test 2, 6 weeks after DPC sensitization. The sample's treatment: therapeutic diphenylcyclopropenone sensitization with weekly scalp DPC. TCRdb re-called the RACE reads through MiXCR, storing one row per CDR3 protein. This sample has approximately 89,000 distinct CDR3 sequences; 10% occur once, and the top ten carry 2% to 2.5%. This material consisted of whole blood, taken in connection with sensitization to the hapten diphenylcyclopropenone (DPC). The receptors originated from a woman aged 30 to 39 with alopecia areata. Some clones in this sample may be carry-over from other donors' samples.

This clonotype was recorded at least ten times. The rearrangement joins TRBV4-3 to TRBJ1-5; a possible D gene is TRBD1 (6 bases). This CDR3 spans 16 amino acids. Germline V gives CDR1 LGHNA, CDR2 YSLEER. Trimming left V 0 bases short and J 3 bases short, with 12 bases between. The CDR3: CASSQDAAGDNQPQHF. Written as DNA, the CDR3 is TGCGCCAGCAGCCAAGATGCGGCAGGGGACAATCAGCCCCAGCATTTT.

This clonotype was counted between two and nine times. This chain connects TRBV18 to TRBJ1-1, with TRBD1 matching 7 bases. V trimming: 5 bases; J trimming: 8 bases; junction bases outside the gene matches: 5. From germline, CDR1 is KGHSH and CDR2 LQKENI. The CDR3 sequence is 12 residues long. In DNA, the CDR3 is TGTGCCAGCTCATCCTACAGGGGCGAAGCTTTCTTT. Residues: CASSSYRGEAFF.

This clonotype showed up just a few times. The V and J genes are TRBV30 and TRBJ2-7, with D possibly being TRBD1 (6 bases). The V gene's germline CDR1 is GTSNPN and CDR2 SVGIG (reference sequence). V lost 3 bases, J lost 2 bases, and 11 bases lay in between. CDR3 size: 13 residues. The CDR3 region is CAWSRQGPYEQYF. The CDR3 nucleotides are TGTGCCTGGAGCCGTCAGGGGCCCTACGAGCAGTACTTC.

This clonotype was seen at least ten times. The rearrangement joins TRBV6-4 to TRBJ2-1; the match to TRBD1 covers 8 bases. The CDR3 sequence is 16 residues long. In germline, CDR1 is MRHNA, CDR2 SNTAGT. V lost 2 bases and J lost 6; bases outside the gene matches: 9. This CDR3 is CASSDEPGGLGNEQFF. The CDR3 DNA is TGTGCCAGCAGTGACGAACCAGGGGGCCTGGGCAATGAGCAGTTCTTC.

This chain uses TRBV28 with TRBJ2-5; D is perhaps TRBD1 (5 bases). The CDR3 runs to 13 residues. Trimming cost V 6 bases and J 5 bases, with 13 bases left between them. From germline, CDR1 is MDHEN and CDR2 SYDVKM. CDR3 residues: CASRSQGAETQYF. For the CDR3, the DNA is TGTGCCAGCAGATCCCAGGGTGCCGAGACCCAGTACTTC.

This clonotype was observed many times. The rearrangement uses TRBV7-6 and TRBJ1-3, with TRBD1 as a possible D gene (6 bases). Germline V gene lookup returns CDR1 SGHVS and CDR2 FNYEAQ. CDR3 size: 16 residues. The V gene lost 5 bases and the J gene lost 2 bases, with 16 bases spanning the gap. The CDR3 DNA sequence: TGTGCCAGCAGCCCCGGGGGGGCAGAGGCTGGAAACACCATATATTTT. Its translation is CASSPGGAEAGNTIYF.

This clonotype was detected many times. The CDR3 region is CASSRTISENQPQHF. Written as DNA, the CDR3 is TGTGCCAGCTCCCGTACCATTTCAGAAAATCAGCCCCAGCATTTT. The gene calls are TRBV6-5 and TRBJ1-5; D remains ambiguous. Trimming pared 8 bases from V and 4 bases from J, leaving 18 bases between. Germline CDR1 reads MNHEY; CDR2 reads SVGAGI. The CDR3 has 15 amino acids.

This clonotype was observed many times. This chain connects TRBV11-2 to TRBJ2-1; D perhaps matches TRBD2 (6 bases). The CDR3 runs to 15 residues. Germline assignment: CDR1 SGHAT and CDR2 FQNNGV. Trimming left V 5 bases short and J 2 bases short, with 13 bases between. The CDR3 reads CASSAAGPPYNEQFF. In DNA, the CDR3 is TGTGCCAGCAGCGCCGCGGGGCCACCCTACAATGAGCAGTTCTTC.

This clonotype was counted ten times or more. The chain links TRBV29-1 to TRBJ1-1, with 11 positions matching TRBD1. Germline CDR1 is SQVTM and CDR2 is ANQGSEA. The CDR3 has 12 amino acids. This CDR3 reads CRGQGVGTEAFF. The CDR3 DNA follows: TGCAGGGGACAGGGGGTGGGCACTGAAGCTTTCTTT.

The genes are TRBV5-1 and TRBJ2-2; D tentatively fits TRBD1 or TRBD2 (5 bases each). The CDR3 has 17 residues. Germline V gene data show CDR1 as SGHRS and CDR2 as YFSETQ. The ends were cut back, 3 bases at V and 5 bases at J, with 20 bases in the middle. CDR3 protein: CASSYVGQGRGTGELFF. The CDR3 nucleotides are TGCGCCAGCAGCTATGTGGGGCAGGGCCGAGGGACCGGGGAGCTGTTTTTT.